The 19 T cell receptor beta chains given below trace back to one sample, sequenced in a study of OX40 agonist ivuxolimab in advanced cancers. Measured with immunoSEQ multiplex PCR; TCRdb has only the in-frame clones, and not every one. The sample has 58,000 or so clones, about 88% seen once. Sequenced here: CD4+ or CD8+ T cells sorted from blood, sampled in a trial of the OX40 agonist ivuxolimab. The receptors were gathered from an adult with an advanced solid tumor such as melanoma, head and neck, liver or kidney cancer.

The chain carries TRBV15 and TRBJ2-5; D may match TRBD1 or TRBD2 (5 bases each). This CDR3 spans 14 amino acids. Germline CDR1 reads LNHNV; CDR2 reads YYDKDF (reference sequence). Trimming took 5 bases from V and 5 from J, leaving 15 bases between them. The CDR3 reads CATSGTSLLETQYF. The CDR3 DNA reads TGTGCCACCAGCGGGACCTCGCTCTTGGAGACCCAGTACTTC.

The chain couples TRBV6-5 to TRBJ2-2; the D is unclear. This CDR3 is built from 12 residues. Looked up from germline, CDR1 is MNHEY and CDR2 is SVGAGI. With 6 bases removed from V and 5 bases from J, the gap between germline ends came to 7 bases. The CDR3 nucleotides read TGTGCCAGCAGCTTCCGGACCGGGGAGCTGTTTTTT. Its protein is CASSFRTGELFF.

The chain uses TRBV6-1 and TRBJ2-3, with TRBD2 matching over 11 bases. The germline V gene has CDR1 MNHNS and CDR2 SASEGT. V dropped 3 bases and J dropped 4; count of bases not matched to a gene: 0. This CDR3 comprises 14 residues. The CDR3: CASSDSGGADTQYF. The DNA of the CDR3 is TGTGCCAGCAGTGATAGCGGGGGGGCAGATACGCAGTATTTT.

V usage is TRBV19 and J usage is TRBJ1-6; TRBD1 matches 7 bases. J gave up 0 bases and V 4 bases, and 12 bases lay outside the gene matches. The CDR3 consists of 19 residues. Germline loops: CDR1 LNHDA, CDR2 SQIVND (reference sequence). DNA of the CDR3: TGTGCCAGTAGTACCCGCACCGGGACAGAGAGCTCCTATAATTCACCCCTCCACTTT. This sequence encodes CASSTRTGTESSYNSPLHF.

CDR3 in DNA: TGTGCCAGCAGTTTTTTCGCCGACTATGGCTACACCTTC. Protein sequence: CASSFFADYGYTF. The chain recombines TRBV28 with TRBJ1-2, with D unresolved. V was shortened by 3 bases and J by 3 bases, with 8 bases between the two germline ends. The length of the CDR3 is 13 residues. CDR1 MDHEN and CDR2 SYDVKM come from the germline V gene.

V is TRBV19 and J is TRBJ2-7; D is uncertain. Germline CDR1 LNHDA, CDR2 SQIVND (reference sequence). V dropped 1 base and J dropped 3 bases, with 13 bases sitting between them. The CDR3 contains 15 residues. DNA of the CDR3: TGTGCCAGTAGTATAGGGTCAGCATTCCTCTACGAGCAGTACTTC. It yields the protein CASSIGSAFLYEQYF.

Written as DNA, the CDR3 is TGTGCCAGCAGTTTTAAACAGGGGGTTCAAGAGACCCAGTACTTC. Translating it yields CASSFKQGVQETQYF. This chain connects TRBV25-1 to TRBJ2-5; 8 bases are shared with TRBD1. Germline loops: CDR1 MGHDK, CDR2 SYGVNS. Trimming at V came to 5 bases and at J to 2 bases, leaving 7 bases not matched to a gene. The CDR3 runs 15 residues.

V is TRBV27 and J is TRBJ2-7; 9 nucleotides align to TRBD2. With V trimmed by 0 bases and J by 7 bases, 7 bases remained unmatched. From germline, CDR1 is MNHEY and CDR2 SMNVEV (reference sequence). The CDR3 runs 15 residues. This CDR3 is CASSLSSGRPLEQYF. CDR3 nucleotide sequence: TGTGCCAGCAGTTTATCTAGCGGGAGACCCCTGGAGCAGTACTTC.

The CDR3 DNA reads TGCGCCAGCACCCGGACTAGCGGCGCAGATACGCAGTATTTT. Amino acid sequence: CASTRTSGADTQYF. V usage is TRBV4-1 and J usage is TRBJ2-3, with 10 bases fitting TRBD2. CDR1 is MGHRA and CDR2 is YSYEKL in the germline V gene. The V and J ends lost 7 bases and 4 bases, in that order; junction bases with no gene match: 5. The length of the CDR3 is 14 residues.

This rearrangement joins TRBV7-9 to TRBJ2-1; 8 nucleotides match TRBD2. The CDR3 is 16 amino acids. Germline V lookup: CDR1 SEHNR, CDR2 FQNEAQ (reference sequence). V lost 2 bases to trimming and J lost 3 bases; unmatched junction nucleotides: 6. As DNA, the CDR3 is TGTGCCAGCAGCTTAACTAGCGGAAATCTCTACAATGAGCAGTTCTTC. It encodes CASSLTSGNLYNEQFF.

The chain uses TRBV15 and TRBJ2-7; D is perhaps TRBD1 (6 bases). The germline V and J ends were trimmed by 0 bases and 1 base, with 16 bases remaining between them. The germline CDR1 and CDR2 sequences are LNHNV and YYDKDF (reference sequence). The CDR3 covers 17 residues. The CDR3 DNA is TGTGCCACCAGCAGAGATCCAGGGGCGGATGCATCCTACGAGCAGTACTTC. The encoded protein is CATSRDPGADASYEQYF. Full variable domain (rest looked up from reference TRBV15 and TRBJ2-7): DAMVIQNPRYQVTQFGKPVTLSCSQTLNHNVMYWYQQKSSQAPKLLFHYYDKDFNNEADTPDNFQSRRPNTSFCFLDIRSPGLGDTAMYLCATSRDPGADASYEQYFGPGTRLTVT.

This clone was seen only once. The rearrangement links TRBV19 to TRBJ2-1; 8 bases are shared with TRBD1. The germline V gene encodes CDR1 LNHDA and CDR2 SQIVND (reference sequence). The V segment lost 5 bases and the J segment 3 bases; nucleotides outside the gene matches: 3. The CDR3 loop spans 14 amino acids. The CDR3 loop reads CASSGQGVYNEQFF. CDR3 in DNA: TGTGCCAGTAGTGGACAGGGCGTCTACAATGAGCAGTTCTTC. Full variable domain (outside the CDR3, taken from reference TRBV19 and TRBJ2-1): DGGITQSPKYLFRKEGQNVTLSCEQNLNHDAMYWYRQDPGQGLRLIYYSQIVNDFQKGDIAEGYSVSREKKESFPLTVTSAQKNPTAFYLCASSGQGVYNEQFFGPGTRLTVL.

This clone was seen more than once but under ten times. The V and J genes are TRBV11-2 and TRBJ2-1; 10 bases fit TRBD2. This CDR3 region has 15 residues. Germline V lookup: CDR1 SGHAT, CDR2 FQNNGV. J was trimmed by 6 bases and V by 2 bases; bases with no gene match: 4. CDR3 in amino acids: CASSLTAGGVNEQFF. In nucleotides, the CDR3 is TGTGCCAGCAGCTTAACAGCGGGAGGGGTCAATGAGCAGTTCTTC.

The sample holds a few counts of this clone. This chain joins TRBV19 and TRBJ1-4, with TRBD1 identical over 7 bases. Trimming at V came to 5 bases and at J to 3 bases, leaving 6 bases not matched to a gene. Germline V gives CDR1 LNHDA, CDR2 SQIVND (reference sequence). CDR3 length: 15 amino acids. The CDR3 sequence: CASSGEQGSNEKLFF. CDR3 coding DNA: TGTGCCAGTAGTGGCGAACAGGGGTCTAATGAAAAACTGTTTTTT.

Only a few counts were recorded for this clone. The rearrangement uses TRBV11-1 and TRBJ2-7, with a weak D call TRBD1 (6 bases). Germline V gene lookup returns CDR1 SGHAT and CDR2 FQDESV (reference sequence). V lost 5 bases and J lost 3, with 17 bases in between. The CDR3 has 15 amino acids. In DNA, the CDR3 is TGTGCCAGCAGCCCCATCGGGACACAAGTCTACGAGCAGTACTTC. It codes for CASSPIGTQVYEQYF.

CDR3 protein: CASSLVSGEPNEQFF. For the CDR3, the DNA is TGTGCCAGCAGCTTAGTGTCGGGGGAACCAAATGAGCAGTTCTTC. The chain employs TRBV7-9 and TRBJ2-1; possible D gene TRBD2, 6 bases. CDR3 length equals 15 residues. CDR1 and CDR2 from the germline V gene are SEHNR and FQNEAQ (reference sequence). Trimming removed 1 base from V and 7 bases from J, with 14 bases in between. The full variable domain, completed using reference TRBV7-9 and TRBJ2-1, is DTGVSQNPRHKITKRGQNVTFRCDPISEHNRLYWYRQTLGQGPEFLTYFQNEAQLEKSRLLSDRFSAERPKGSFSTLEIQRTEQGDSAMYLCASSLVSGEPNEQFFGPGTRLTVL.

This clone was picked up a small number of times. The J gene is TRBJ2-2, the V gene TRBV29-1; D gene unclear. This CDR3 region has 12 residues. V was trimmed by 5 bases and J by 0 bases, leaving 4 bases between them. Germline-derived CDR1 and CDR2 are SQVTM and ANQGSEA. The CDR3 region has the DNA TGCAGCGTTTTCCCGAACACCGGGGAGCTGTTTTTT. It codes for CSVFPNTGELFF.

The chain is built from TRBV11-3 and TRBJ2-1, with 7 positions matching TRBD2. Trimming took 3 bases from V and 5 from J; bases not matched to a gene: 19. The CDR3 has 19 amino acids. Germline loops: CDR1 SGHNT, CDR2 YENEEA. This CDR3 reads CASSLYSSGGPESHNEQFF. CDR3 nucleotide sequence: TGTGCCAGCAGCTTGTATTCTAGCGGAGGGCCTGAGTCCCACAATGAGCAGTTCTTC.

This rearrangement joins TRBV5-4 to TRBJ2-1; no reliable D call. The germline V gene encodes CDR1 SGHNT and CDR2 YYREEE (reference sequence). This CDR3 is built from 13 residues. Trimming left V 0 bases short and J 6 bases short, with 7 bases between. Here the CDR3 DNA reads TGTGCCAGCAGCTTGGGTCTGGGCAATGAGCAGTTCTTC. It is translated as CASSLGLGNEQFF. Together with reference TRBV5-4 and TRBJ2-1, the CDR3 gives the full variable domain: ETGVTQSPTHLIKTRGQQVTLRCSSQSGHNTVSWYQQALGQGPQFIFQYYREEENGRGNFPPRFSGLQFPNYSSELNVNALELDDSALYLCASSLGLGNEQFFGPGTRLTVL.